This T cell receptor beta chain was obtained from a study of blood T cell repertoires in COVID-19. Across the whole study: Italy, Spain and the United States were the sources of the convalescent and acute COVID-19 samples.

Authors' methods: For nucleated cells, counts were estimated from reference gene primer amplification. Clones were read by immunoSEQ multiplex PCR, and TCRdb kept only the in-frame ones, dropping some. The V and J calls and clone size come from that table; D and trimming were worked out from the DNA. The data hold some 110,000 clones, with around 86% observed a single time. This CDR3 is built from 15 residues. CDR1 is ENHRY, CDR2 SYGVKD, per germline. The V end lost 3 bases, the J end lost 4 bases, and 12 bases lay between the germline ends. The TCR was taken from a man aged 40-55 years with acute or convalescent COVID-19. Sequenced: peripheral blood. The V call is TRBV10-3, the J call TRBJ2-2; D is possibly TRBD2 (5 bases). Here the CDR3 reads CAISEVSSSTGELFF. Written as DNA, the CDR3 is TGTGCCATCAGTGAAGTTTCTAGCAGCACCGGGGAGCTGTTTTTT.